These 7 T cell receptor beta chains came from one sample sequenced in a study of blood T cell repertoires in COVID-19. Sequencing used immunoSEQ multiplex PCR; TCRdb keeps in-frame clones, though not all of them. This table holds around 260,000 clones, about 85% found once. The sample taken for sequencing was peripheral blood. These receptors were obtained from a human donor with COVID-19, enrolled during active disease. The donor label of this sample is uncertain.

This chain joins TRBV19 and TRBJ1-5; no clear D. Trimming took 10 bases from V and 2 from J, leaving 18 bases between them. Per germline, CDR1 LNHDA and CDR2 SQIVND (reference sequence). This CDR3 is 15 amino acids long. CDR3 DNA sequence: TGTGCCATTGGATCCCCTTTAGGAGGCAATCAGCCCCAGCATTTT. Amino acids: CAIGSPLGGNQPQHF. The full variable domain, its missing parts supplied by reference TRBV19 and TRBJ1-5, is DGGITQSPKYLFRKEGQNVTLSCEQNLNHDAMYWYRQDPGQGLRLIYYSQIVNDFQKGDIAEGYSVSREKKESFPLTVTSAQKNPTAFYLCAIGSPLGGNQPQHFGDGTRLSIL.

The rearrangement links TRBV5-1 to TRBJ2-1; TRBD1 matches at 9 bases. Per germline, CDR1 SGHRS and CDR2 YFSETQ. J lost 6 bases, V lost 2 bases, and 6 bases had no gene match. The CDR3 extends over 15 amino acids. CDR3 DNA: TGCGCCAGCAGCTTCGGGACAGGGTCCCCCAATGAGCAGTTCTTC. Translated, it gives CASSFGTGSPNEQFF.

The CDR3: CASSPRQVLSYEQYF. Here the CDR3 DNA reads TGTGCCAGCAGCCCCCGACAGGTGCTCTCCTACGAGCAGTACTTC. The J gene is TRBJ2-7, the V gene TRBV7-2, with TRBD1 as a possible D gene (6 bases). This CDR3 is 15 amino acids long. The germline V gene encodes CDR1 SGHTA and CDR2 FQGNSA. V was pared by 5 bases and J by 0 bases, with 14 bases between.

This chain uses TRBV5-1 with TRBJ2-7; the match to TRBD2 covers 7 bases. Germline CDR1 is SGHRS and CDR2 is YFSETQ. CDR3 length: 17 amino acids. V lost 4 bases and J lost 3; bases outside the gene matches: 16. The CDR3 nucleotides read TGCGCCAGCAGCCTTGGGATAGCCAGCAGGGAGGGCTACGAGCAGTACTTC. It is translated as CASSLGIASREGYEQYF. Variable domain in full (rest from reference TRBV5-1 and TRBJ2-7): KAGVTQTPRYLIKTRGQQVTLSCSPISGHRSVSWYQQTPGQGLQFLFEYFSETQRNKGNFPGRFSGRQFSNSRSEMNVSTLELGDSALYLCASSLGIASREGYEQYFGPGTRLTVT.

The V call is TRBV6-5, the J call TRBJ2-3; no definite D call. The CDR3 contains 15 residues. Germline V CDR1 and CDR2: MNHEY, SVGAGI. Trimming cost V 0 bases and J 1 base, with 8 bases left between them. In DNA form, the CDR3 reads TGTGCCAGCAGTTACTCCGTACGGGGCACAGATACGCAGTATTTT. This translates into CASSYSVRGTDTQYF.

The rearrangement joins TRBV2 to TRBJ2-4, with unresolved D. The ends were cut back, 3 bases at V and 0 bases at J, with 9 bases in the middle. The CDR3 is made up of 15 amino acids. The germline CDR1 and CDR2 sequences are SNHLY and FYNNEI. CDR3 nucleotide sequence: TGTGCCAGCAGTGATCCGTCCCGAGCCAAAAACATTCAGTACTTC. This codes for CASSDPSRAKNIQYF.

The chain carries TRBV12-3 or TRBV12-4 and TRBJ1-2; 10 positions match TRBD1. The CDR3 totals 13 residues. CDR3 DNA sequence: TGTGTTAGTCCGGGGACAGGGGTCGCTGGCTACACCTTC. Translating gives CVSPGTGVAGYTF.